The source of this T cell receptor beta chain is a study of cytomegalovirus exposure and HLA in healthy donors. Study-wide background: Roughly 85 million unique TCRs from HLA-typed donors were held in an early release of data. General study results and limits: The dataset shows that most TCR sequences were rare, while some public TCRs occurred in many donors. Analysis performed later found more than 15,000 TCR beta sequences associated with HLA alleles at 0.05 false discovery rate.

The PCR used 60 Vbeta and 13 Jbeta primers. Clones were read by immunoSEQ multiplex PCR, and TCRdb kept only the in-frame ones, dropping some. There are around 280,000 clones in the sample; around 90% occur only once, and less than 2.5% lies in the top ten. As for this clone: The antigen remains unidentified.

With 7 bases clipped from V and 5 bases from J, the junction kept 13 bases outside the gene matches. The CDR3 has 16 residues. CDR1 is LNHDA and CDR2 is SQIVND in the germline V gene (reference sequence). Source material: PBMCs. This TCR came from a woman under 30 in good health and CMV-seronegative. J is TRBJ2-7 and V is TRBV19; 11 positions agree with TRBD2. CDR3 amino acids: CASTPGPSGGTHEQYF. The CDR3 region has the DNA TGTGCCAGTACCCCAGGGCCTAGCGGGGGGACCCACGAGCAGTACTTC.